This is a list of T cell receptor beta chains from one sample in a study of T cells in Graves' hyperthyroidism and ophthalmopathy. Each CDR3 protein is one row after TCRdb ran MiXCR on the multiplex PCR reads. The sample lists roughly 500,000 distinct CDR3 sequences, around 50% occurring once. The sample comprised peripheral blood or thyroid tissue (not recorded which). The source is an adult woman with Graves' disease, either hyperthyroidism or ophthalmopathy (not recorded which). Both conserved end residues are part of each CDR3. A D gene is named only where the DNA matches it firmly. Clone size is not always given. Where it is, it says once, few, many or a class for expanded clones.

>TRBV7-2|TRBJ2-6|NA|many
CASSWQGPGANVLTF
TGTGCCAGCAGCTGGCAGGGACCTGGGGCCAACGTCCTGACTTTC
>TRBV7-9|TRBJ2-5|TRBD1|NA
CASSLATDRAQETQYF
TGTGCCAGCAGCTTAGCGACCGACAGGGCCCAAGAGACCCAGTACTTC
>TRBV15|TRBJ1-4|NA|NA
CATSRSTGLREKLFF
TGTGCCACCAGCAGATCCACAGGGTTACGGGAAAAACTGTTTTTT
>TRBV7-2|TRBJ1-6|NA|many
CASSLGWLNSPLHF
TGTGCCAGCAGCTTGGGCTGGCTGAACTCACCCCTCCACTTT
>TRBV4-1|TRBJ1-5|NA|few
CASSQDSTGIQPQHF
TGCGCCAGCAGCCAAGACTCTACAGGGATTCAGCCCCAGCATTTT
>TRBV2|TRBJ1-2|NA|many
CASRTRGANYGYTF
TGTGCCAGCAGGACGAGGGGGGCCAACTATGGCTACACCTTC
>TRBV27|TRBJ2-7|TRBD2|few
CASSRASGRIYEQYF
TGTGCCAGCAGTCGGGCTAGCGGGAGGATCTACGAGCAGTACTTC
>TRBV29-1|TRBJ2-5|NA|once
CSVPLGQTQYF
TGCAGCGTTCCCCTAGGGCAGACCCAGTACTTC
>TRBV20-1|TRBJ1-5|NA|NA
CSAFDGKDSNQPQHF
TGCAGTGCTTTCGACGGGAAAGATAGCAATCAGCCCCAGCATTTT
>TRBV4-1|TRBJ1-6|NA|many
CASSQESYTPLHF
TGCGCCAGCAGCCAAGAATCGTATACACCCCTCCACTTT
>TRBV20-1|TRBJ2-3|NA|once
CSVRARGADTQYF
TGCAGTGTTAGGGCCAGGGGAGCAGATACGCAGTATTTT
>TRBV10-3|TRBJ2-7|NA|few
CAISHTEAGAYEQYF
TGTGCCATCAGCCACACCGAGGCAGGGGCCTACGAGCAGTACTTC
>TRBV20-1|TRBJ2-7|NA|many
CSARGGTLHEQYF
TGCAGTGCTAGAGGGGGGACTCTCCACGAGCAGTACTTC
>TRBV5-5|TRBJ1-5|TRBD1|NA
CASSSGTGVETQHF
TGCGCCAGCAGCTCTGGGACAGGGGTCGAGACCCAGCATTTT
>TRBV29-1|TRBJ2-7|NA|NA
CSLGALGYEQYF
TGCAGCTTAGGGGCTCTTGGCTACGAGCAGTACTTC
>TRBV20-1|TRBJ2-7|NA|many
CSARFTGTYEQYF
TGCAGTGCTAGGTTTACAGGGACCTACGAGCAGTACTTC
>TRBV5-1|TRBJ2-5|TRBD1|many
CASSLAPPGQQETQYF
TGCGCCAGCAGCTTGGCACCTCCGGGACAGCAAGAGACCCAGTACTTC
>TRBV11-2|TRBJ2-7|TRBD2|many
CASSLWGGAGASYEQYF
TGTGCCAGCAGCTTATGGGGTGGGGCGGGAGCATCCTACGAGCAGTACTTC
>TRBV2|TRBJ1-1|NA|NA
CARTQMNTEAFF
TGTGCTAGGACACAAATGAACACTGAAGCTTTCTTT
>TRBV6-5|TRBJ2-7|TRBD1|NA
CASTRDAQGEEQYF
TGTGCCAGCACCCGGGACGCCCAGGGGGAGGAGCAGTACTTC
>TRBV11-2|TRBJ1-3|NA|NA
CASKSLIRNTIYF
TGTGCCAGCAAGTCTTTAATTCGAAACACCATATATTTT
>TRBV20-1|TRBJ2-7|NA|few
CSASGGSRIYEQYF
TGCAGTGCTAGTGGTGGTAGCCGGATCTACGAGCAGTACTTC
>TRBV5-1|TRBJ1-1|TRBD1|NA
CASSLGGTANTEAFF
TGCGCCAGCAGCTTGGGCGGGACAGCGAACACTGAAGCTTTCTTT
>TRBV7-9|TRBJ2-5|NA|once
CAGSFQETQYF
TGTGCCGGCAGCTTTCAAGAGACCCAGTACTTC
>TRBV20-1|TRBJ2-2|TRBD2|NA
CSARQGTSHGELFF
TGCAGTGCCAGACAAGGGACTAGTCACGGGGAGCTGTTTTTT
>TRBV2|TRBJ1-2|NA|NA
CASNKGMSYTF
TGTGCCAGCAACAAGGGGATGAGCTACACCTTC
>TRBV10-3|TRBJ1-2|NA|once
CATSGQGQGNGHTF
TGTGCCACCAGTGGTCAAGGGCAGGGGAATGGCCACACCTTC
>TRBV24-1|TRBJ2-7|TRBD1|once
CATSHRGSSSYEQYF
TGTGCCACCAGTCACAGGGGATCGAGCTCCTACGAGCAGTACTTC
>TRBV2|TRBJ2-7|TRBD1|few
CASRADRNYEQYF
TGTGCCAGCAGAGCGGACAGGAACTACGAGCAGTACTTC
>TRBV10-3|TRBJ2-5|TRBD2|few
CAISNLADFHETQYF
TGTGCCATCAGTAACCTAGCGGACTTCCATGAGACCCAGTACTTC
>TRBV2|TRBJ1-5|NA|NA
CASSLGLRSNQPQHF
TGTGCCAGCAGTCTGGGTCTTAGAAGCAATCAGCCCCAGCATTTT
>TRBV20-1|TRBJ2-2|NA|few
CSARDNFGQPTNTGELFF
TGCAGTGCTAGAGATAATTTCGGGCAGCCGACGAACACCGGGGAGCTGTTTTTT
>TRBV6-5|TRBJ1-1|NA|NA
CASSPAWGNTEAFF
TGTGCCAGCAGTCCCGCCTGGGGGAACACTGAAGCTTTCTTT
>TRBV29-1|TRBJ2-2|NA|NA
CSVGRGVDTGELFF
TGCAGCGTAGGTCGGGGAGTAGACACCGGGGAGCTGTTTTTT
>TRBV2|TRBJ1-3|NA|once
CASRRRTSGNTIYF
TGTGCCAGCAGACGACGGACCTCTGGAAACACCATATATTTT
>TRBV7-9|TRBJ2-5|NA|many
CASSLAPLETQYF
TGTGCCAGCAGCTTAGCCCCCCTAGAGACCCAGTACTTC
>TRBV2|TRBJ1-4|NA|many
CASSVWGNEKLFF
TGTGCCAGCAGTGTTTGGGGAAATGAAAAACTGTTTTTT
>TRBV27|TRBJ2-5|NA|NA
CASSLNFRRVQETQYF
TGTGCCAGCAGTTTAAATTTCCGGAGGGTCCAAGAGACCCAGTACTTC
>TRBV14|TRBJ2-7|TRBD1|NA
CASSHFRDRSEQYF
TGTGCCAGCAGCCACTTCCGGGACAGGAGCGAGCAGTACTTC
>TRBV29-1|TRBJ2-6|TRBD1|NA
CSVPRTGGTEAF
TGCAGCGTCCCGAGGACAGGGGGGACTGAAGCTTTC
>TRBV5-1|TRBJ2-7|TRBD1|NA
CASSPEGTGPYEQYF
TGCGCCAGCAGCCCTGAGGGGACAGGGCCCTACGAGCAGTACTTC
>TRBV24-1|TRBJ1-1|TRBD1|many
CATSDPGTGNTEAFF
TGTGCCACCAGTGACCCCGGGACAGGGAACACTGAAGCTTTCTTT
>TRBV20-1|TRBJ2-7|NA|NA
CSASPPTGAGYEQYF
TGCAGTGCTAGTCCCCCAACCGGAGCGGGTTACGAGCAGTACTTC
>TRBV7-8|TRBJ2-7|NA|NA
CASSPHVGKGNF
NA
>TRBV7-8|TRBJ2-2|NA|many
CASSSGGFKGGELFF
TGTGCCAGCAGCTCCGGGGGTTTTAAGGGGGGGGAGCTGTTTTTT
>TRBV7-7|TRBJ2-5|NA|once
CASSLLDETQYF
TGTGCCAGCAGCCTTCTGGACGAGACCCAGTACTTC
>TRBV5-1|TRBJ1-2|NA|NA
CASSLTEQGNYGYTF
TGCGCCAGCAGCCTAACGGAACAGGGAAACTATGGCTACACCTTC
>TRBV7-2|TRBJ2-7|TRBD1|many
CASRRTGGVNEQYF
TGTGCCAGCAGAAGGACAGGGGGCGTGAACGAGCAGTACTTC
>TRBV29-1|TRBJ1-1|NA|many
CSTRDGNTEAFF
TGCAGCACCCGGGACGGTAACACTGAAGCTTTCTTT
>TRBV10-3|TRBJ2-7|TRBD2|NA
CAISQVPEREFIYEQYF
TGTGCCATCTCGCAGGTTCCGGAGCGGGAGTTCATCTACGAGCAGTACTTC
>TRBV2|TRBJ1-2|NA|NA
CASSDRGSYGYTF
TGTGCCAGCAGTGACAGGGGATCCTATGGCTACACCTTC
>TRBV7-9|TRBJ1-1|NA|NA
CASSTNTGMNTEAFF
TGTGCCAGCAGCACCAACACAGGCATGAACACTGAAGCTTTCTTT